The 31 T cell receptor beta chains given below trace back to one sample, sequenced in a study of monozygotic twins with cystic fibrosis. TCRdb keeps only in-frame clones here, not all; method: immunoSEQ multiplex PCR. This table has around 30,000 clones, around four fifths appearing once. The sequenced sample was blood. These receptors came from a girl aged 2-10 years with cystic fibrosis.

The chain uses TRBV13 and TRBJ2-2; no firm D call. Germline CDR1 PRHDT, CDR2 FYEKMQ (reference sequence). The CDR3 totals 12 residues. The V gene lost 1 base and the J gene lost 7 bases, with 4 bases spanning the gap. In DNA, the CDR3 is TGTGCCAGCAGCTTAGTTGTCGGGGAGCTGTTTTTT. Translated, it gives CASSLVVGELFF.

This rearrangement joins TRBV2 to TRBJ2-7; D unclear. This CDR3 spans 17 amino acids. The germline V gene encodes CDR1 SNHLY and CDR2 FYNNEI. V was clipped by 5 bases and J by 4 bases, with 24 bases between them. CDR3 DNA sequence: TGTGCCAGCAGTTACCGTCGTAACCTGTCTCCCCCATACGAGCAGTACTTC. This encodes CASSYRRNLSPPYEQYF. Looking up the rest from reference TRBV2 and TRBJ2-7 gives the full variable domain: EPEVTQTPSHQVTQMGQEVILRCVPISNHLYFYWYRQILGQKVEFLVSFYNNEISEKSEIFDDQFSVERPDGSNFTLKIRSTKLEDSAMYFCASSYRRNLSPPYEQYFGPGTRLTVT.

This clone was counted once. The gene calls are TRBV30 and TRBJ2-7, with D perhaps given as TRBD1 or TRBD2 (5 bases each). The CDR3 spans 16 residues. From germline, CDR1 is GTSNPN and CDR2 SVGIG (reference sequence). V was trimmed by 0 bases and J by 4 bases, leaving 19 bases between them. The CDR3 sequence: CAWSVHPAGTRYEQYF. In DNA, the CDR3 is TGTGCCTGGAGTGTACACCCGGCCGGGACGCGTTACGAGCAGTACTTC.

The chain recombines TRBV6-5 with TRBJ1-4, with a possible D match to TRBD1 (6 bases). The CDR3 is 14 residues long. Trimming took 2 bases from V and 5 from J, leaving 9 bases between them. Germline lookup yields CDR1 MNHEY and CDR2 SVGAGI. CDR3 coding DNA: TGTGCCAGCAGTTACGCCAGGGGAAATGAAAAACTGTTTTTT. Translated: CASSYARGNEKLFF.

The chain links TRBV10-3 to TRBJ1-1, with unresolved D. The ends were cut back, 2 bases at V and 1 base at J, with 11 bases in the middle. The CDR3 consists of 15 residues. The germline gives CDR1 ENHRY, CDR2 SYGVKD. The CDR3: CAISEGRTRNTEAFF. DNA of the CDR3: TGTGCCATCAGTGAGGGTAGAACACGGAACACTGAAGCTTTCTTT.

The CDR3 DNA sequence: TGTGCCTGGAGTACTAGCTCATCGCAGTATTTT. This gives the protein CAWSTSSSQYF. The genes are TRBV30 and TRBJ2-3; maybe TRBD2 (6 bases). V lost 2 bases and J lost 10, with 10 bases in between. CDR3 length equals 11 residues. Germline values: CDR1 GTSNPN, CDR2 SVGIG (reference sequence).

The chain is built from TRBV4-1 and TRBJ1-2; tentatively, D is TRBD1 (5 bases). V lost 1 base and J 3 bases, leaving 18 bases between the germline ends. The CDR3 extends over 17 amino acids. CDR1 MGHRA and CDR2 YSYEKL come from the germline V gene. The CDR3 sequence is CASSQVGDGQRDYGYTF. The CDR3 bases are TGCGCCAGCAGCCAAGTGGGGGACGGACAAAGAGACTATGGCTACACCTTC.

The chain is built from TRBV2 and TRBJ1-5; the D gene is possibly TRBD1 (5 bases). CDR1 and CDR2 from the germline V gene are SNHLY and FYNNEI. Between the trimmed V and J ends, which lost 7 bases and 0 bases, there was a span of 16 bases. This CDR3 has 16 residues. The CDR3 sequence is CASTGDRAYSNQPQHF. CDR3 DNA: TGTGCCAGCACCGGTGACAGAGCTTATAGCAATCAGCCCCAGCATTTT. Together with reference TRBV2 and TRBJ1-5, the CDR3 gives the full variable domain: EPEVTQTPSHQVTQMGQEVILRCVPISNHLYFYWYRQILGQKVEFLVSFYNNEISEKSEIFDDQFSVERPDGSNFTLKIRSTKLEDSAMYFCASTGDRAYSNQPQHFGDGTRLSIL.

As DNA, the CDR3 is TGCGCCAGCAGCCTGGACAGATCGGAAAATGAGCAGTTCTTC. As protein: CASSLDRSENEQFF. The rearrangement joins TRBV5-1 to TRBJ2-1; D is possibly TRBD1 (6 bases). V was trimmed by 4 bases and J by 7 bases, leaving 15 bases between them. There are 14 residues in the CDR3. The germline CDR1 and CDR2 sequences are SGHRS and YFSETQ.

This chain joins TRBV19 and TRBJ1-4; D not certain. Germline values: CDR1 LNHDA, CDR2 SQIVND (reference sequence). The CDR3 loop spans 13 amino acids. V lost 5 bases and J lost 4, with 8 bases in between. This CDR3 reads CASSPSVNEKLFF. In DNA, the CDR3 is TGTGCCAGTAGTCCAAGTGTTAATGAAAAACTGTTTTTT.

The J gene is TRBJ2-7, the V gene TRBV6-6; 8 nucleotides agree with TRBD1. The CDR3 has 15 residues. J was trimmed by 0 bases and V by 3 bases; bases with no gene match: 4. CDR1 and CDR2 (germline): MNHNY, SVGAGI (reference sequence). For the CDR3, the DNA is TGTGCCAGCAGTTATCAGGGGGCCTTCTCCTACGAGCAGTACTTC. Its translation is CASSYQGAFSYEQYF.

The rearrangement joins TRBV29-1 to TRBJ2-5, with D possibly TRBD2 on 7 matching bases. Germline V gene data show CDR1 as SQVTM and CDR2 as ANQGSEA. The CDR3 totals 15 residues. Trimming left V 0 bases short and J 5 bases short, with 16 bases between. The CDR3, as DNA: TGCAGCGTTGAAGATGGGGGGGCACCTGGGGAGACCCAGTACTTC. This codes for CSVEDGGAPGETQYF.

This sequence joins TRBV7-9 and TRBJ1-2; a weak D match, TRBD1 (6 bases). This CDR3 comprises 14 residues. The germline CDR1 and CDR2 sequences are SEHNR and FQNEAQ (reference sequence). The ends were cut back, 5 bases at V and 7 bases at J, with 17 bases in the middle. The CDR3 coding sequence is TGTGCCAGCAGCGCGGACAGAAAGGCCCTTGGCTACACCTTC. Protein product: CASSADRKALGYTF.

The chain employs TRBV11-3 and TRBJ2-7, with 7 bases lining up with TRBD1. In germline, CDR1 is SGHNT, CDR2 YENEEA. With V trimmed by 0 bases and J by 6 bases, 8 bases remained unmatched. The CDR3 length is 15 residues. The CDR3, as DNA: TGTGCCAGCAGCTTAGATGGGGACAGCCTGTCCGAGCAGTACTTC. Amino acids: CASSLDGDSLSEQYF.

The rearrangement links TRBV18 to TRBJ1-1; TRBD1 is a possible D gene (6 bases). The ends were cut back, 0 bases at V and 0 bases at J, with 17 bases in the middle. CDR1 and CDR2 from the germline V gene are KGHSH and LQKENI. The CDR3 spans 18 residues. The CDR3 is CASSPPVTGNHMNTEAFF. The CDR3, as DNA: TGTGCCAGCTCACCACCCGTGACAGGAAACCACATGAACACTGAAGCTTTCTTT.

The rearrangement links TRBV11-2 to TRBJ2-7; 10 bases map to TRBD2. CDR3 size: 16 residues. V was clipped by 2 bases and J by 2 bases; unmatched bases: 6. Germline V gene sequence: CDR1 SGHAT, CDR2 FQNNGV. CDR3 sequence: CASSLIFGTSAYEQYF. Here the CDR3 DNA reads TGTGCCAGCAGCTTAATTTTTGGGACTAGCGCCTACGAGCAGTACTTC.

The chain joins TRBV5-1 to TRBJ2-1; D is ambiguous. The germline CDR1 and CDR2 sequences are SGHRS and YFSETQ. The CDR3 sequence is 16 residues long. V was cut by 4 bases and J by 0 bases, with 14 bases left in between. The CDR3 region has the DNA TGCGCCAGCAGCCGTAGACGGCAGAGCTCCTACAATGAGCAGTTCTTC. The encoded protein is CASSRRRQSSYNEQFF.

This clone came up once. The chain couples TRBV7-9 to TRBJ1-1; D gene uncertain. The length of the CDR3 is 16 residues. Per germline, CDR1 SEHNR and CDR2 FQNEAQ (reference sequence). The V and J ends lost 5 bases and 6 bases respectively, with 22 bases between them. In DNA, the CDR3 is TGTGCCAGCAGCCTGTTTAGTAGGGTGTACGGTTCTGAAGCTTTCTTT. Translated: CASSLFSRVYGSEAFF.

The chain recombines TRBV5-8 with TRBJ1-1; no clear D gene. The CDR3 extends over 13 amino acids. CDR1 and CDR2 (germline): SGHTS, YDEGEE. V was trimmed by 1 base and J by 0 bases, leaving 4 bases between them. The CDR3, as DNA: TGTGCCAGCAGCTTGACTTTGAACACTGAAGCTTTCTTT. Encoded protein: CASSLTLNTEAFF. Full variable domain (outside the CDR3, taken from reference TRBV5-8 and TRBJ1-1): EAGVTQSPTHLIKTRGQQATLRCSPISGHTSVYWYQQALGLGLQFLLWYDEGEERNRGNFPPRFSGRQFPNYSSELNVNALELEDSALYLCASSLTLNTEAFFGQGTRLTVV.

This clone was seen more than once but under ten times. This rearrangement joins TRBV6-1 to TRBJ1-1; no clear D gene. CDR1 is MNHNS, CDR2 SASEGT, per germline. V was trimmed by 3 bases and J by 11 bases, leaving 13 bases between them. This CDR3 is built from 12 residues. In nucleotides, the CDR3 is TGTGCCAGCAGTGAGGGCGGTGGGAGGGCTTTCTTT. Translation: CASSEGGGRAFF.

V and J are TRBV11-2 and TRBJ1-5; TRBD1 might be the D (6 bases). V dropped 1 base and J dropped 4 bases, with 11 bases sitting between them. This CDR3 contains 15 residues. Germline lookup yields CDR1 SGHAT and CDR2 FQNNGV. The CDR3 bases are TGTGCCAGCAGCTTAGGGACAGTTTCGAATCAGCCCCAGCATTTT. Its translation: CASSLGTVSNQPQHF. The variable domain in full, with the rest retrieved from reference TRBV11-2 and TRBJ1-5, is EAGVAQSPRYKIIEKRQSVAFWCNPISGHATLYWYQQILGQGPKLLIQFQNNGVVDDSQLPKDRFSAERLKGVDSTLKIQPAKLEDSAVYLCASSLGTVSNQPQHFGDGTRLSIL.

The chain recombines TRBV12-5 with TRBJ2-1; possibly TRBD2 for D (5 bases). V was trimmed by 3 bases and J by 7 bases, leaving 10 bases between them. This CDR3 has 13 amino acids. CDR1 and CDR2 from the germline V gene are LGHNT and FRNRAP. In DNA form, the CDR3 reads TGTGCTAGTGGTTTCAATAGCGCGAATGAGCAGTTCTTC. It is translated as CASGFNSANEQFF. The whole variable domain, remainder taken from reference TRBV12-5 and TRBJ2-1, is DARVTQTPRHKVTEMGQEVTMRCQPILGHNTVFWYRQTMMQGLELLAYFRNRAPLDDSGMPKDRFSAEMPDATLATLKIQPSEPRDSAVYFCASGFNSANEQFFGPGTRLTVL.

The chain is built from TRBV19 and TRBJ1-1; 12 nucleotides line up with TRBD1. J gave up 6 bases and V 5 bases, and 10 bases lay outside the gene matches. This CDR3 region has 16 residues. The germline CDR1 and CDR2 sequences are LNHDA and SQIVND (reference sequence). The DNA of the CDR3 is TGTGCCAGTAGTGCGGGGGACAGGGGGCGCGTAGCTGAAGCTTTCTTT. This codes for CASSAGDRGRVAEAFF.

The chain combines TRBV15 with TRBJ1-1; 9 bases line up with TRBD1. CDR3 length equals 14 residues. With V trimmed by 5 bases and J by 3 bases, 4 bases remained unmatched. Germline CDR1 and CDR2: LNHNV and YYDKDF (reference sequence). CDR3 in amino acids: CATSGQGRYTEAFF. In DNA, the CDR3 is TGTGCCACCAGCGGACAGGGGAGGTACACTGAAGCTTTCTTT.

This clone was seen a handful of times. CDR3 in DNA: TGTGCCAGCACACAAGAAAGGGGTTACCAGCCCCAGCATTTT. It specifies CASTQERGYQPQHF. The V call is TRBV2, the J call TRBJ1-5; maybe TRBD1 (5 bases). Per germline, CDR1 SNHLY and CDR2 FYNNEI. The CDR3 runs 14 residues. V was cut by 7 bases and J by 7 bases, with 17 bases left in between.

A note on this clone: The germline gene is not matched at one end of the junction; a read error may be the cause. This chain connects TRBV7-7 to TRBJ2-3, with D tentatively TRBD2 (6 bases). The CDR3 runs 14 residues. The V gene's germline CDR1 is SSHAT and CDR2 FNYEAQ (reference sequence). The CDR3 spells CASSLAAPPDTQYF. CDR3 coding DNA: TGTGCTAGCAGCTTAGCGGCGCCGCCAGATACGCAGTATTTT.

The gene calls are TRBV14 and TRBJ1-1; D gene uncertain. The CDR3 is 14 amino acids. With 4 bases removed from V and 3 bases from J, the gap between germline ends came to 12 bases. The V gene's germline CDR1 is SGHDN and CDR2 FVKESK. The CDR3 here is CASSPGREDTEAFF. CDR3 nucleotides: TGTGCCAGCAGCCCGGGGAGGGAAGACACTGAAGCTTTCTTT. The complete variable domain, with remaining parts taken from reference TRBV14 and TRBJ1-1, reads EAGVTQFPSHSVIEKGQTVTLRCDPISGHDNLYWYRRVMGKEIKFLLHFVKESKQDESGMPNNRFLAERTGGTYSTLKVQPAELEDSGVYFCASSPGREDTEAFFGQGTRLTVV.

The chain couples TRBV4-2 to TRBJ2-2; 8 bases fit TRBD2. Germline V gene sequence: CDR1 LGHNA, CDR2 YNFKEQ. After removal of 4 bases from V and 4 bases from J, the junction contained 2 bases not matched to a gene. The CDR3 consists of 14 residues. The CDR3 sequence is CASSPAGGTGELFF. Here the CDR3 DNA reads TGTGCCAGCAGCCCCGCGGGGGGCACCGGGGAGCTGTTTTTT.

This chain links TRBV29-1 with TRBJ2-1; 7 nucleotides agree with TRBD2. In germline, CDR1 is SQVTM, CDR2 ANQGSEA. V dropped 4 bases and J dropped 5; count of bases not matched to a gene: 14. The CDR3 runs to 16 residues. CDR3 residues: CSVGGRGGEWDNEQFF. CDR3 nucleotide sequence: TGCAGCGTTGGAGGGAGGGGAGGGGAATGGGACAATGAGCAGTTCTTC.

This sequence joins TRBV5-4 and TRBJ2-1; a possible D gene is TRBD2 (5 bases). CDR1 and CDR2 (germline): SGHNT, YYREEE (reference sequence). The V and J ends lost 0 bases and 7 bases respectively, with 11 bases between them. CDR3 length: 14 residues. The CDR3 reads CASSLASPSNEQFF. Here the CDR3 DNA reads TGTGCCAGCAGCTTGGCTAGCCCCAGTAATGAGCAGTTCTTC.

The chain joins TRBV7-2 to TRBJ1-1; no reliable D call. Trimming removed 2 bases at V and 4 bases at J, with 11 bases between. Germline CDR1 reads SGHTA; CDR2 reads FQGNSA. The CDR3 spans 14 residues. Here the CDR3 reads CASSLYRGFTEAFF. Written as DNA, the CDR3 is TGTGCCAGCAGCTTATACCGGGGATTCACTGAAGCTTTCTTT.